This passage covers 3 T cell receptor beta chains from one sample sequenced in a study of blood T cell repertoires in COVID-19. The assay was immunoSEQ multiplex PCR, and TCRdb's table has in-frame clones only and misses some. In the table there are some 120,000 clones, roughly 80% of which are singletons. The specimen sequenced was peripheral blood. The receptors derive from a human donor in a cohort sampled during active COVID-19.

The chain carries TRBV28 and TRBJ1-5; D is possibly TRBD1 (5 bases). Germline V gene sequence: CDR1 MDHEN, CDR2 SYDVKM. This CDR3 region has 14 residues. With 7 bases removed from V and 2 bases from J, the gap between germline ends came to 12 bases. The CDR3 DNA reads TGTGCCAGCAAAAGGGGAGGGGGCAATCAGCCCCAGCATTTT. As protein: CASKRGGGNQPQHF.

The chain uses TRBV3-1 (or the pseudogene TRBV3-2) and TRBJ1-1; D is unresolved. This CDR3 has 15 amino acids. V was pared by 1 base and J by 3 bases, with 12 bases between. Germline values: CDR1 LGHDT, CDR2 YNNKEL (reference sequence). The CDR3 loop is CASSQGGASDTEAFF. The DNA of the CDR3 is TGTGCCAGCAGCCAAGGGGGAGCGTCTGACACTGAAGCTTTCTTT.

The rearrangement links TRBV5-4 to TRBJ1-3; TRBD1 matches at 10 bases. The CDR3 runs to 16 residues. J gave up 0 bases and V 4 bases, and 4 bases lay outside the gene matches. The germline CDR1 and CDR2 sequences are SGHNT and YYREEE (reference sequence). The CDR3 protein is CASSDRTGGSGNTIYF. The DNA for the CDR3 is TGTGCCAGCAGCGACCGGACAGGGGGCTCTGGAAACACCATATATTTT.